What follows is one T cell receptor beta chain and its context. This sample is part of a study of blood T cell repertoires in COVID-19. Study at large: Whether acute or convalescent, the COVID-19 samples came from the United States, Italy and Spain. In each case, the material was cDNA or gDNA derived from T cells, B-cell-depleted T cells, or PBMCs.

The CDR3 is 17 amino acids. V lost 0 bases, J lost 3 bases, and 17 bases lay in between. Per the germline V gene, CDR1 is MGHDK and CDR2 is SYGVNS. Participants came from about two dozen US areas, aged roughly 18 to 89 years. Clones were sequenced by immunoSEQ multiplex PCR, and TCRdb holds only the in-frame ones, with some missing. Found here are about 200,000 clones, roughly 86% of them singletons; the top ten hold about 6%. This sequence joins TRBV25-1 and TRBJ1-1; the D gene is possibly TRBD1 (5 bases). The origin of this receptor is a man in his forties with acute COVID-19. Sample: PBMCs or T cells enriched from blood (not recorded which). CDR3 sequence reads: CASSEYTGLGRDTEAFF. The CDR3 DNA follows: TGTGCCAGCAGTGAATACACAGGTTTAGGACGCGACACTGAAGCTTTCTTT.